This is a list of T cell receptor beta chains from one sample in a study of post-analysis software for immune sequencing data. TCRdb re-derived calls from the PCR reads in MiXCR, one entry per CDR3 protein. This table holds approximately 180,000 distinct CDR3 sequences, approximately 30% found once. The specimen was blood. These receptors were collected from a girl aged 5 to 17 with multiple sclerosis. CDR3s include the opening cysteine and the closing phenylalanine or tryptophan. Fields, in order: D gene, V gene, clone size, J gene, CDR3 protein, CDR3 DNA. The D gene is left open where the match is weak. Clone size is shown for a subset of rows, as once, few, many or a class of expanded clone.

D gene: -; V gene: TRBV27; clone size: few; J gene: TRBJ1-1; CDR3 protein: CASSLGEGANTEAFF; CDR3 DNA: TGTGCCAGCAGTTTAGGTGAGGGAGCAAACACTGAAGCTTTCTTT
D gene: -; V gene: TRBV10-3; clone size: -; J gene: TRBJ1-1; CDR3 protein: CAIQNTEAFF; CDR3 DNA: TGTGCCATCCAGAACACTGAAGCTTTCTTT
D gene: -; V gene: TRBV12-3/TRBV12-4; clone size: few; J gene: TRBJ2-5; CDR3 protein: CASSLGAAETQYF; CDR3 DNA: TGTGCCAGCAGTTTAGGGGCGGCAGAGACCCAGTACTTC
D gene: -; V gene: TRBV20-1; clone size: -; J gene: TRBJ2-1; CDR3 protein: CSARGTRNEQFF; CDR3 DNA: TGCAGTGCCCGCGGGACTCGCAATGAGCAGTTCTTC
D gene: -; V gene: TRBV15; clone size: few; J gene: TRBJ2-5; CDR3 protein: CATSRGLPRQETQYF; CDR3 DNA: TGTGCCACCAGCAGAGGGCTTCCCCGGCAAGAGACCCAGTACTTC
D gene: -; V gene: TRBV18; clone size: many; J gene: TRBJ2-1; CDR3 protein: CASSPDITSYNEQFF; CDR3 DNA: TGTGCCAGCTCACCGGACATAACCTCCTACAATGAGCAGTTCTTC
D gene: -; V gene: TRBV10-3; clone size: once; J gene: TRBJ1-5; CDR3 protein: CAISARGQPQHF; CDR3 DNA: TGTGCCATCAGTGCTAGGGGTCAGCCCCAGCATTTT
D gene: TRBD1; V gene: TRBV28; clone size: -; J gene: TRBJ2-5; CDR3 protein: CASSYTGGQETQYF; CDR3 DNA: TGTGCCAGCAGTTACACAGGGGGCCAAGAGACCCAGTACTTC
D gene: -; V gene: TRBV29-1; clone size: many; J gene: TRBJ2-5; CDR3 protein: CSFRWGQETQYF; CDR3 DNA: TGCAGCTTTCGCTGGGGGCAAGAGACCCAGTACTTC
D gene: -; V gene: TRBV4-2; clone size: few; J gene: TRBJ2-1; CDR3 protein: CASSQEANNEQFF; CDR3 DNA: TGTGCCAGCAGCCAAGAGGCAAACAATGAGCAGTTCTTC
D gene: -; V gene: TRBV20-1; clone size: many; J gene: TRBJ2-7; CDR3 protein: CSATLLGGHRSSYEQYF; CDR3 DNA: TGCAGTGCCACCCTGCTGGGGGGACACCGAAGCTCCTACGAGCAGTACTTC
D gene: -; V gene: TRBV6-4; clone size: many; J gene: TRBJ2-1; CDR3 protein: CASSEGLGAVPFF; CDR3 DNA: TGTGCCAGCAGTGAAGGGTTGGGGGCAGTTCCGTTCTTC
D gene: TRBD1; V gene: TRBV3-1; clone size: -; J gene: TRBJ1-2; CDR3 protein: CASSPDRPHYGYTF; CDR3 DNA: TGTGCCAGCAGCCCGGACAGGCCACACTATGGCTACACCTTC
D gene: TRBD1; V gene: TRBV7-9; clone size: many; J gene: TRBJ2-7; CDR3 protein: CASSLRQGSYEQYF; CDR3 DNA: TGTGCCAGCAGCCTTCGACAGGGGTCCTACGAGCAGTACTTC
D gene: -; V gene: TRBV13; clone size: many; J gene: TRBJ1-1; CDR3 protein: CASSLSSDGAHRAFF; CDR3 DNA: TGTGCCAGCAGCTTAAGTAGTGACGGCGCACATCGAGCTTTCTTT
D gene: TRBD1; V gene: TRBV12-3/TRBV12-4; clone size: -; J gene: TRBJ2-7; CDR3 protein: CATSWGQGFHEQYF; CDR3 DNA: TGTGCCACCAGTTGGGGACAGGGATTCCACGAGCAGTACTTC
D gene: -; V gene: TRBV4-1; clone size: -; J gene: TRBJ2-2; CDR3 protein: CASSQRDSTANTGELFF; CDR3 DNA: TGCGCCAGCAGCCAGAGAGACAGCACCGCGAACACCGGGGAGCTGTTTTTT
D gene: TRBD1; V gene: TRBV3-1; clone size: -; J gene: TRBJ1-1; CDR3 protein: CASSEVGDRGAYTEAFF; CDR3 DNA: TGTGCCAGCTCCGAAGTAGGGGACAGGGGAGCTTACACTGAAGCTTTCTTT
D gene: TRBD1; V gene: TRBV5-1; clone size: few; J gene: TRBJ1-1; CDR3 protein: CASSLGQGASEAFF; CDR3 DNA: TGCGCCAGCAGCTTGGGACAGGGGGCATCTGAAGCTTTCTTT
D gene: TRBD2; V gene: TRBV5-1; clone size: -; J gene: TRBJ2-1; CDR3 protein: CDSSLGTSGHYNEQFF; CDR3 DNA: TGCGACAGCAGCTTGGGGACTAGTGGACATTACAATGAGCAGTTCTTC
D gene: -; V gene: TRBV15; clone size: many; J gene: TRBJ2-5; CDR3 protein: CATSRALGVGETQYF; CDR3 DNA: TGTGCCACCAGCAGAGCTTTGGGGGTTGGGGAGACCCAGTACTTC
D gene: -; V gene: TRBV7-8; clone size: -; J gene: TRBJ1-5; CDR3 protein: CASSLAGVQPGQPQHF; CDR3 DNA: TGTGCCAGCAGCTTAGCAGGAGTCCAACCAGGGCAGCCCCAGCATTTT
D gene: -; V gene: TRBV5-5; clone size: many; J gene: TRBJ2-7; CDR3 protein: CASSLTRDVVYEQYF; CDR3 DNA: TGTGCCAGCAGCCTGACCCGGGACGTTGTCTACGAGCAGTACTTC
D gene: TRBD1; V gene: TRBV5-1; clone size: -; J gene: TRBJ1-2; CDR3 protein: CASSLRDRGFHYGYTF; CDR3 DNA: TGCGCCAGCAGCTTGAGGGACAGGGGCTTCCACTATGGCTACACCTTC